These 22 T cell receptor beta chains came from one sample sequenced in a study of post-analysis software for immune sequencing data. Unique molecular identifiers were present in the TCR beta cDNA libraries. TCRdb re-derived calls from the PCR reads in MiXCR, one entry per CDR3 protein. The sample includes roughly 620,000 distinct CDR3 sequences, roughly 47% of them seen just once. No antigens are known for them. Broader study findings: Roughly five TRBV segments were more frequent in patients than controls; TRBV5-6, TRBV5-1 and TRBV20-1 belonged to this group.

The sequenced sample was blood. Receptors were obtained from a girl aged 5 to 17 with multiple sclerosis.

This chain joins TRBV29-1 and TRBJ1-1, with D uncertain. Trimming cost V 4 bases and J 1 base, with 7 bases left between them. Germline V gene data show CDR1 as SQVTM and CDR2 as ANQGSEA. The CDR3 is 12 amino acids. The CDR3 DNA sequence: TGCAGCGTTGTTCCCCCGAACACTGAAGCTTTCTTT. Its protein product is CSVVPPNTEAFF. The full variable domain, in which reference TRBV29-1 and TRBJ1-1 provide the parts outside the CDR3, is SAVISQKPSRDICQRGTSLTIQCQVDSQVTMMFWYRQQPGQSLTLIATANQGSEATYESGFVIDKFPISRPNLTFSTLTVSNMSPEDSSIYLCSVVPPNTEAFFGQGTRLTVV.

The chain joins TRBV20-1 to TRBJ1-4; D not resolved. Germline V gene lookup returns CDR1 DFQATT and CDR2 SNEGSKA (reference sequence). This CDR3 region has 20 residues. Deletions cut 0 bases from V and 5 bases from J, with 28 bases between. The CDR3 sequence: CSARDRSWAEEGLTNEKLFF. In DNA, the CDR3 is TGCAGTGCTAGAGATCGAAGTTGGGCGGAAGAAGGGTTAACAAATGAAAAACTGTTTTTT.

CDR3 loop: CASSQAYLNYEQYF. The CDR3 DNA sequence: TGTGCCAGCAGCCAAGCGTACTTAAACTACGAGCAGTACTTC. The chain recombines TRBV14 with TRBJ2-7; D is uncertain. CDR3 length: 14 amino acids. Germline V gene lookup returns CDR1 SGHDN and CDR2 FVKESK. V was trimmed by 1 base and J by 3 bases, leaving 10 bases between them.

This clonotype was detected a few times. The V and J genes are TRBV20-1 and TRBJ2-6, with a tentative D call TRBD1 (5 bases). Germline V gives CDR1 DFQATT, CDR2 SNEGSKA (reference sequence). CDR3 size: 14 residues. V lost 6 bases and J 1 base, leaving 10 bases between the germline ends. The chain's CDR3 is CSAKGISGANVLTF. In DNA form, the CDR3 reads TGCAGTGCGAAGGGGATTTCTGGGGCCAACGTCCTGACTTTC.

The sample holds a few counts of this clonotype. The chain is built from TRBV11-2 and TRBJ2-7; the D gene is possibly TRBD1 (6 bases). This CDR3 has 15 amino acids. CDR1 and CDR2 from the germline V gene are SGHAT and FQNNGV. Trimming pared 4 bases from V and 2 bases from J, leaving 15 bases between. CDR3 residues: CASSYGAGETYEQYF. The CDR3 DNA reads TGTGCCAGCAGCTATGGTGCAGGGGAAACCTACGAGCAGTACTTC.

V is TRBV6-2 or TRBV6-3 and J is TRBJ2-3; TRBD1 matches 8 bases. CDR3 length equals 15 residues. The germline V gene encodes CDR1 MNHEY and CDR2 SVGEGT. The ends lost 6 bases at V and 6 bases at J; junction bases unmatched: 11. Here the CDR3 DNA reads TGTGCCAGCAGCAAGGACCAGGGGGCAAGGGATACGCAGTATTTT. Protein: CASSKDQGARDTQYF.

In this sample, this clonotype turned up a few times. The rearrangement uses TRBV7-9 and TRBJ2-1, with D perhaps given as TRBD1 or TRBD2 (5 bases each). CDR1 and CDR2 (germline): SEHNR, FQNEAQ (reference sequence). V was trimmed by 4 bases and J by 5 bases, leaving 21 bases between them. The CDR3 loop spans 17 amino acids. The CDR3 is CASSSPLDPQGDNEQFF. The CDR3 DNA reads as TGTGCCAGCAGCTCCCCCCTTGACCCCCAGGGAGACAATGAGCAGTTCTTC.

This clonotype was counted only a few times. V usage is TRBV6-6 and J usage is TRBJ2-4; no clear D gene. Trimming removed 0 bases at V and 0 bases at J, with 6 bases between. CDR3 length: 15 residues. Germline V lookup: CDR1 MNHNY, CDR2 SVGAGI (reference sequence). The CDR3 spells CASSYSDLAKNIQYF. In DNA, the CDR3 is TGTGCCAGCAGTTACTCCGATCTAGCCAAAAACATTCAGTACTTC.

This chain joins TRBV29-1 and TRBJ2-1, with D unclear. The V gene lost 2 bases and the J gene lost 1 base, with 9 bases spanning the gap. Germline CDR1 is SQVTM and CDR2 is ANQGSEA. The CDR3 extends over 14 amino acids. The CDR3 here is CSVEPKGSYNEQFF. The CDR3, as DNA: TGCAGCGTTGAACCGAAGGGTTCCTACAATGAGCAGTTCTTC.

This chain joins TRBV12-3 or TRBV12-4 and TRBJ2-5, with 10 bases matching TRBD2. There are 14 residues in the CDR3. With 8 bases clipped from V and 5 bases from J, the junction kept 8 bases outside the gene matches. The CDR3: CASDWSSGSETQYF. Written as DNA, the CDR3 is TGTGCCAGCGATTGGTCTAGCGGGAGTGAGACCCAGTACTTC.

J is TRBJ2-7 and V is TRBV15, with a tentative D call TRBD2 (6 bases). V dropped 0 bases and J dropped 4 bases, with 10 bases sitting between them. Germline V CDR1 and CDR2: LNHNV, YYDKDF (reference sequence). The CDR3 loop spans 14 amino acids. The CDR3 sequence is CATSRDRGGYEQYF. The DNA for the CDR3 is TGTGCCACCAGCAGAGATCGGGGAGGTTACGAGCAGTACTTC.

There are many counts of this clonotype. The J gene is TRBJ2-3, the V gene TRBV5-1; 9 positions match TRBD1. Germline V gene lookup returns CDR1 SGHRS and CDR2 YFSETQ. With 3 bases clipped from V and 0 bases from J, the junction kept 2 bases outside the gene matches. The CDR3 has 15 amino acids. CDR3 nucleotides: TGCGCCAGCAGCTCGGGACAGGGAAGCACAGATACGCAGTATTTT. This translates into CASSSGQGSTDTQYF.

The table lists this clonotype with a count of one. The chain uses TRBV10-2 and TRBJ2-1, with 12 bases identical to TRBD2. This CDR3 spans 14 amino acids. With V trimmed by 6 bases and J by 6 bases, 3 bases remained unmatched. Germline values: CDR1 WSHSY, CDR2 SAAADI. CDR3 residues: CASRPSGRANEQFF. The DNA of the CDR3 is TGCGCCAGCAGGCCTAGCGGGAGGGCCAATGAGCAGTTCTTC.

This chain links TRBV5-1 with TRBJ2-1; 11 nucleotides align to TRBD2. The V gene's germline CDR1 is SGHRS and CDR2 YFSETQ. The CDR3 totals 16 residues. Losses at the gene ends were 2 bases for V and 8 bases for J; bases not matched to a gene: 9. DNA of the CDR3: TGCGCCAGCAGCTTAGAAGCGACTAGCGGGGTAGATGAGCAGTTCTTC. It specifies CASSLEATSGVDEQFF.

This rearrangement joins TRBV5-1 to TRBJ2-1; 11 bases match TRBD2. Germline CDR1 reads SGHRS; CDR2 reads YFSETQ. V dropped 0 bases and J dropped 8; count of bases not matched to a gene: 7. The CDR3 is 16 amino acids. In DNA form, the CDR3 reads TGCGCCAGCAGCTTGGCTCCTAGCGGGGGGACAGATGAGCAGTTCTTC. Translating gives CASSLAPSGGTDEQFF.

The genes are TRBV12-3 or TRBV12-4 and TRBJ2-7, with TRBD1 as a possible D gene (5 bases). With the DNA end fitting TRBJ2-5 better, the J assignment may be wrong. The CDR3 is made up of 15 amino acids. The CDR3 reads CASSSQGALLETQYF. The CDR3 region has the DNA TGTGCCAGCAGTTCACAAGGGGCGCTCCTGGAGACCCAGTACTTC.

This clonotype was seen only a few times. The rearrangement links TRBV3-1 to TRBJ2-7; TRBD2 might be the D (5 bases). Trimming removed 3 bases at V and 3 bases at J, with 15 bases between. The CDR3 has 15 residues. Germline V gives CDR1 LGHDT, CDR2 YNNKEL (reference sequence). The CDR3 reads CASSQVGAGSYEQYF. CDR3 nucleotides: TGTGCCAGCAGCCAGGTGGGTGCGGGCAGCTACGAGCAGTACTTC.

The rearrangement uses TRBV3-1 and TRBJ1-1; D is ambiguous. Trimming pared 1 base from V and 0 bases from J, leaving 18 bases between. Germline assignment: CDR1 LGHDT and CDR2 YNNKEL (reference sequence). CDR3 size: 18 residues. CDR3 residues: CASSQADGRTALNTEAFF. The CDR3 nucleotides read TGTGCCAGCAGCCAAGCGGACGGAAGGACCGCCCTGAACACTGAAGCTTTCTTT.

The chain uses TRBV27 and TRBJ2-7; tentatively, D is TRBD1 (5 bases). The V end lost 4 bases, the J end lost 12 bases, and 19 bases lay between the germline ends. This CDR3 comprises 13 residues. CDR1 is MNHEY, CDR2 SMNVEV, per germline (reference sequence). CDR3 nucleotides: TGTGCCAGCAGTTCGACCCGGGCGGACACCCCGTACTTC. It is translated as CASSSTRADTPYF.

On this clonotype: An end of the junction does not agree with germline; a read error may underlie this. The gene calls are TRBV7-9 and TRBJ2-3; 9 bases are shared with TRBD2. The germline gives CDR1 SEHNR, CDR2 FQNEAQ (reference sequence). The CDR3 consists of 16 residues. In DNA, the CDR3 is TGTGCCAGCACCTTAGTCTCTCTAGCGGGGACAGATACGCAGTATTTT. The encoded protein is CASTLVSLAGTDTQYF.

The chain combines TRBV6-5 with TRBJ1-2, with 7 bases matching TRBD1. After removal of 6 bases from V and 7 bases from J, the junction contained 5 bases not matched to a gene. From germline, CDR1 is MNHEY and CDR2 SVGAGI. The CDR3 contains 12 residues. In DNA form, the CDR3 reads TGTGCCAGCAGAGGACAGGTCCCTGGCTACACCTTC. Translating it yields CASRGQVPGYTF.

This rearrangement joins TRBV4-1 to TRBJ2-1; TRBD2 agrees at 10 bases. Per germline, CDR1 MGHRA and CDR2 YSYEKL. There are 16 residues in the CDR3. V shed 4 bases and J 8 bases; nucleotides not matched to a gene: 11. The CDR3, as DNA: TGCGCCAGCAGCCTGAAACGAGCGGGGGGGCTCGATGAGCAGTTCTTC. Its translation is CASSLKRAGGLDEQFF.